The rows below give T cell receptor beta chains drawn from one sample of a study of T cell repertoires in cytomegalovirus infection. MiXCR, run by TCRdb on the reads, gives a single entry per CDR3 protein. The sample contains just over 150,000 distinct CDR3 sequences, 20% to 25% of which appear only once. Sequenced: PBMCs. The source of these receptors is a human donor in good health (CMV status not recorded). Some clones in this sample may be carry-over from other donors' samples. Both conserved end residues are part of each CDR3. Fields, in order: clone size, V gene, J gene, D gene, CDR3 DNA, CDR3 protein. A D gene is named only where the DNA matches it firmly. Clone size appears in some rows only: once, few, many, or a class for an expanded clone.

>.|TRBV6-2/TRBV6-3|TRBJ2-1|TRBD2
TGTGCCAGCAGTCCCAGGGGTAGCGGGAGAGCTAATGAGCAGTTCTTC
CASSPRGSGRANEQFF
>.|TRBV18|TRBJ1-6|.
TGTGCCAGCTCAAAAGAAGGTGTTAATTCACCCCTCCACTTT
CASSKEGVNSPLHF
>.|TRBV7-3|TRBJ1-1|.
TGTGCCAGCAGCTTAAATCCAGGTCTCACTGAAGCTTTCTTT
CASSLNPGLTEAFF
>many|TRBV7-9|TRBJ1-1|.
TGTGCCAGCAGCCCGACAGGGAACACTGAAGCTTTCTTT
CASSPTGNTEAFF
>few|TRBV5-4|TRBJ2-2|TRBD2
TGTGCCAGCAGCCTAGGACTAGCGGGAGGTTCGAACACCGGGGAGCTGTTTTTT
CASSLGLAGGSNTGELFF
>many|TRBV7-2|TRBJ2-3|.
TGTGCCAGCAGCTTAGTCCTCCAGCCGGATACGCAGTATTTT
CASSLVLQPDTQYF
>few|TRBV11-2|TRBJ2-1|.
TGTGCCAGCAGCTTATTCCAGGGGACGCCTAATGAGCAGTTCTTC
CASSLFQGTPNEQFF
>.|TRBV29-1|TRBJ2-1|.
TGCAGCGTTGAAAGGGGCAATGAGCAGTTCTTC
CSVERGNEQFF
>few|TRBV29-1|TRBJ2-1|.
TGCAGCGTTGAGTTTCACTCCAATGAGCAGTTCTTC
CSVEFHSNEQFF
>few|TRBV20-1|TRBJ1-1|TRBD1
TGCAGTGCTAGAGTTGACAGGGTGAACACTGAAGCTTTCTTT
CSARVDRVNTEAFF
>few|TRBV7-8|TRBJ2-7|.
TGTGCCAGCAGCTCCCGTAGCGGCACCTACGAGCAGTACTTC
CASSSRSGTYEQYF
>.|TRBV12-3/TRBV12-4|TRBJ2-3|TRBD2
TGTGCCAGCAGTTTACAGGCGGGGGGGACAGATACGCAGTATTTT
CASSLQAGGTDTQYF
>many|TRBV7-2|TRBJ2-1|.
TGTGCCAGCAGCTCCGTACAGGGACCTCTCTACAATGAGCAGTTCTTC
CASSSVQGPLYNEQFF
>.|TRBV4-1|TRBJ2-2|TRBD1
TGCGCCAGCAGCCCCCCGGGACAGGGGACCGGGGAGCTGTTTTTT
CASSPPGQGTGELFF
>many|TRBV27|TRBJ2-7|TRBD2
TGTGCCAGCAGCCTCACTAGCGGTCACTACGAGCAGTACTTC
CASSLTSGHYEQYF
>many|TRBV7-2|TRBJ1-2|.
TGTGCCTTATCGGGTGTGGGGTTATATGGCTACACCTTC
CALSGVGLYGYTF
>once|TRBV6-5|TRBJ1-6|.
TGTGCCAGCAGTTACGGTGTGGGGGCGGGGGTAAATAATTCACCCCTCCACTTT
CASSYGVGAGVNNSPLHF
>.|TRBV7-3|TRBJ2-2|.
TGTGCCAGCAGCTCCGGGTCAACTTTAAAGGGGGAGCTGTTTTTT
CASSSGSTLKGELFF
>few|TRBV7-3|TRBJ2-1|.
TGTGCCAGCAGCCCTCAAGGGGGGGGCAGTGAGCAGTTCTTC
CASSPQGGGSEQFF
>.|TRBV9|TRBJ1-1|TRBD1
TGTGCCAGCAGCGTGGGACAGGGCAACACTGAAGCTTTCTTT
CASSVGQGNTEAFF
>many|TRBV7-8|TRBJ2-7|.
TGTGCCAGCAGCTTAGATAGTACGGGGCGGTACTTC
CASSLDSTGRYF
>.|TRBV6-6|TRBJ2-1|TRBD2
TGTGCCAGGAGTTACCCTAGCGGTGGTGGTAGGTCCTACAATGAGCAGTTCTTC
CARSYPSGGGRSYNEQFF
>many|TRBV7-2|TRBJ2-7|.
TGTGCCAGCAGCTTAGGACAGAGAAGCGAGCAGTACTTC
CASSLGQRSEQYF
>few|TRBV6-2/TRBV6-3|TRBJ1-2|.
TGTGCCAGCAAAGTGGGCAAGAGCACCAATCACTATGGCTACACCTTC
CASKVGKSTNHYGYTF
>many|TRBV7-9|TRBJ1-1|.
TGTGCCAGCAGCTTAGGGGCAGAGAACACTGAAGCTTTCTTT
CASSLGAENTEAFF
>many|TRBV7-2|TRBJ1-1|TRBD1
TGTGCCAGCAGCTTTCTTCCGGGACAGGTAGATGGCGGGGCTTTCTTT
CASSFLPGQVDGGAFF
>many|TRBV7-2|TRBJ1-5|.
TGTGCCAGCAGCGAGTCTAGCAATCAGCCCCAGCATTTT
CASSESSNQPQHF
>.|TRBV20-1|TRBJ1-5|TRBD1
TGCAGTGCTAGAATCACAGGGGAGACGGGACAGCCCCAGCATTTT
CSARITGETGQPQHF
>.|TRBV3-1|TRBJ1-6|.
TGTGCCAGCAGCCAAGAAAGGGTGTGGCAAGAGAATTCACCCCTCCACTTT
CASSQERVWQENSPLHF
>many|TRBV7-2|TRBJ2-3|.
TGTGCCAGCAGCTTGACCGAGGGATCAACGACCACAGATACGCAGTATTTT
CASSLTEGSTTTDTQYF
>many|TRBV28|TRBJ2-6|TRBD2
TGTGCCAGCAGTTTAAAATTCGGGGGGTCAGGGACTGGGGCCAACGTCCTGACTTTC
CASSLKFGGSGTGANVLTF
>.|TRBV5-6|TRBJ2-5|TRBD2
TGTGCCAGCAGCTGGAAGACTAGCGGCCAAGAGACCCAGTACTTC
CASSWKTSGQETQYF
>.|TRBV28|TRBJ2-2|.
TGTGCCAGCAGTTTCCTCTTCGGACAGCTTAACACCGGGGAGCTGTTTTTT
CASSFLFGQLNTGELFF
>few|TRBV12-5|TRBJ2-7|TRBD2
TGTGCTAGTGGTTTGTCGCCGGGACTAGCGGGGGGAAGGACCTACGAGCAGTACTTC
CASGLSPGLAGGRTYEQYF
>.|TRBV28|TRBJ2-2|.
TGTGCCAGCAGGAGGCAGGCCGGGGAGCTGTTTTTT
CASRRQAGELFF
>few|TRBV5-4|TRBJ2-1|TRBD1
TGTGCCAGCAGACCTACCGGGACAGGCTACAATGAGCAGTTCTTC
CASRPTGTGYNEQFF
>few|TRBV6-5|TRBJ2-2|.
TGTGCCAGCAGTTACTCGAGACAGACCGGGGAGCTGTTTTTT
CASSYSRQTGELFF
>many|TRBV5-6|TRBJ2-3|.
TGTGCCAGCAGCTTGGCGGCAGGAGTTTTCACAGATACGCAGTATTTT
CASSLAAGVFTDTQYF
>.|TRBV29-1|TRBJ1-1|.
TGCAGCGTTGCGGGAGTCATGAACACTGAAGCTTTCTTT
CSVAGVMNTEAFF
>many|TRBV7-2|TRBJ1-4|TRBD1
TGTGCCAGCAGCCCAAGACAGGGATTAAATGAAAAACTGTTTTTT
CASSPRQGLNEKLFF
>.|TRBV6-5|TRBJ2-2|.
TGTGCCAGCAGTTACTCGACAGTTAACACCGGGGAGCTGTTTTTT
CASSYSTVNTGELFF
>.|TRBV2|TRBJ1-4|.
TGTGCCAGCAGAACCGGGCCAGGGGAAGTTCCTAATGAAAAACTGTTTTTT
CASRTGPGEVPNEKLFF
>many|TRBV7-2|TRBJ1-3|TRBD1
TGTGCCAGCATAGACAGGGGAGCTGGAAACACCATATATTTT
CASIDRGAGNTIYF
>few|TRBV6-2/TRBV6-3|TRBJ2-7|.
TGTGCCAGCAGTTATTCGGTTGAGCAGTACTTC
CASSYSVEQYF
>.|TRBV5-6|TRBJ2-2|.
TGTGCCAGCAGCGTGGTAGTGGACGGGGAGCTGTTTTTT
CASSVVVDGELFF
>.|TRBV11-2|TRBJ2-1|.
TGTGCCAGCAGCTCCTCCTCTGGGGTGGTGCCTGAGCAGTTCTTC
CASSSSSGVVPEQFF